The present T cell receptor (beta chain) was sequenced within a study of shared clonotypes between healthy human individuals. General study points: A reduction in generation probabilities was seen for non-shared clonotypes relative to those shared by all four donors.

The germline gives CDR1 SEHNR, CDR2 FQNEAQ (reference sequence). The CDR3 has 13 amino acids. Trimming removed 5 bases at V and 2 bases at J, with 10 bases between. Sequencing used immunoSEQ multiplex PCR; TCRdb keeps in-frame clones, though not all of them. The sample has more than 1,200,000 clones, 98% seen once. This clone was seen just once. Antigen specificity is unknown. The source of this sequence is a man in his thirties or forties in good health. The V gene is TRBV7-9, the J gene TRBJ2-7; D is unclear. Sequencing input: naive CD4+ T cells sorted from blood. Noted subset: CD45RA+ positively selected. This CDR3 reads CASSPVLPYEQYF. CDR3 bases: TGTGCCAGCAGCCCTGTATTGCCCTACGAGCAGTACTTC.